Here is one TCR beta chain with its context. This clonotype was observed a handful of times. Its antigen remains undetermined. Base qualities are missing; no much larger clone stands one base away. This sample stems from a study of T-cell reconstitution after alpha-beta-depleted transplantation in children (dated by TCRdb to the mid-2010s). At the level of the whole study: T-cell immune reconstitution after TCRalphabeta/CD19-depleted allogeneic hematopoietic cell transplantation in children was quantitatively tracked in the study by means of TCR repertoire profiling.

What the authors observed across the whole study: The frequencies of hyperexpanded clones fell over the following months, and after one year, T-cell counts and TCRbeta diversity were mostly attributed to newly produced T cells. The apparently early alphabetaT-cell count recovery about two months after transplant was reportedly dependent on only several hundred rapidly expanded clones derived from non-depleted graft cells. In some patients, high TCRbeta diversity at day 60 was attributed to recipient T cells and intrathymic progenitors that had survived conditioning.

The label giving this sample's treatment or condition can be read as: allogeneic hematopoietic cell transplantation with graft depleted of TCRalphabeta T cells and CD19 B cells. The children who served as transplant recipients had been given grafts of TCRalphabeta/CD19-depleted allogeneic hematopoietic cells. The library was produced with PCR. Reads for this sample came from an Illumina HiSeq 2500. TCR library preparation used molecular barcoding, with unique molecular identifiers applied to normalize quantification of the TCRbeta repertoire. Through fastp at Q25 and MiXCR, TCRdb rebuilt clones from the public reads, retaining in-frame beta chains. Here each entry gathers all rows of one CDR3 protein and keeps the most common genes and DNA. In this sample the table shows about 980,000 distinct CDR3 sequences, 25% to 30% of which occur a single time. The biggest ten clones account for over 25% of the sample.

The sequence was collected from a boy under two years old who had a stem cell transplant for SCID, so the T cells may come from the graft donor. The sample here was PBMCs, mostly from graft donor cells, taken 360 days after TCRalphabeta/CD19-depleted stem cell transplant.

The nucleotide sequence reads TGCAGTGCTACCTCGACAGGGAATGGAAACACCATATATTTT. This codes for CSATSTGNGNTIYF. This chain joins TRBV20-1 to TRBJ1-3; 7 central bases correspond to TRBD1. V and J are trimmed by 4 bases and 3 bases, and the gene matches miss 6 bases of the junction. Looking up the germline V gene (reference sequence) yields CDR1 DFQATT and CDR2 SNEGSKA. Inclusive of the bounding cysteine and phenylalanine, the CDR3 is 14 residues long. The entry retains the CDR3 DNA only, 42 bases that are in frame from base 1.